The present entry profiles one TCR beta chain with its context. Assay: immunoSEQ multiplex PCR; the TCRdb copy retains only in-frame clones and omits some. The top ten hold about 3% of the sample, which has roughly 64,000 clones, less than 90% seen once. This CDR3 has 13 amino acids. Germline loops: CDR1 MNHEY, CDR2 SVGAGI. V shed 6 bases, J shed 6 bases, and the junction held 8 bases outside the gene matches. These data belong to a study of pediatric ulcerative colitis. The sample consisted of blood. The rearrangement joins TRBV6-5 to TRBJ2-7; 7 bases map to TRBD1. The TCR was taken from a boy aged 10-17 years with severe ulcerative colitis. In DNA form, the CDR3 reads TGTGCCAGCAGCCTGGGACAGATCGGCGAGCAGTACTTC. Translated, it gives CASSLGQIGEQYF.